Sequencing of this T cell receptor (beta chain) was carried out in a study of neurological immune-mediated disorders. General observations from the study: Multiple sclerosis patients had less TCR clonal expansion than even healthy controls, unlike HTLV-1-associated myelopathy.

Germline CDR1 SQVTM, CDR2 ANQGSEA. This CDR3 region has 14 residues. Germline trimming cut 6 bases from V and 1 base from J; bases unmatched to any gene: 8. 5'RACE employing 10-nucleotide random UMIs yielded the cDNA. TCRdb called the 5' RACE reads again in MiXCR, with one record for every CDR3 protein. The sample contains about 59,000 distinct CDR3 sequences, about 13% of which appear only once. The sample holds many counts of this clonotype. The antigen remains unidentified. This TCR was recovered from a woman aged 60-75 years with HTLV-1-associated myelopathy (HAM/TSP). The specimen was PBMCs. V gene TRBV29-1 combines with J gene TRBJ1-1; 7 positions match TRBD1. CDR3 DNA sequence: TGCAGCGTAAACAGACAGGGCCAGAACACTGAAGCTTTCTTT. It specifies CSVNRQGQNTEAFF.